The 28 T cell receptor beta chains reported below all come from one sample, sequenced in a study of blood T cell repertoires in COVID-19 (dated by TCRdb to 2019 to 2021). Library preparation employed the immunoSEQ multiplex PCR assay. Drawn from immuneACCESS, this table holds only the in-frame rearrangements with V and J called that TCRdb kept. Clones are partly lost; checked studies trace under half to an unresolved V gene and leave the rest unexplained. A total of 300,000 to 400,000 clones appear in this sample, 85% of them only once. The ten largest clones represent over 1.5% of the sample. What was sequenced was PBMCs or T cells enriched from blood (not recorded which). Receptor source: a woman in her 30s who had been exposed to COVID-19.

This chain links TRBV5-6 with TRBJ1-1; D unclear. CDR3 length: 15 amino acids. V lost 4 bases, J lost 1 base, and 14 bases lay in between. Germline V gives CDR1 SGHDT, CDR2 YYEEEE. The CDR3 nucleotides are TGTGCCAGCAGCCGGTTCGCCTTATCGAACACTGAAGCTTTCTTT. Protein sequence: CASSRFALSNTEAFF. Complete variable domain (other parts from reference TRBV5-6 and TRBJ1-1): DAGVTQSPTHLIKTRGQQVTLRCSPKSGHDTVSWYQQALGQGPQFIFQYYEEEERQRGNFPDRFSGHQFPNYSSELNVNALLLGDSALYLCASSRFALSNTEAFFGQGTRLTVV.

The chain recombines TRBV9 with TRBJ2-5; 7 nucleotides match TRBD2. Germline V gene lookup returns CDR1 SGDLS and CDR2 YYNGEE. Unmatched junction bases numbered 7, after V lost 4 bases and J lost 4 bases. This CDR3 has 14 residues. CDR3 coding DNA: TGTGCCAGCAGCCTGACTAGCACGGGAGAGACCCAGTACTTC. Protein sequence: CASSLTSTGETQYF.

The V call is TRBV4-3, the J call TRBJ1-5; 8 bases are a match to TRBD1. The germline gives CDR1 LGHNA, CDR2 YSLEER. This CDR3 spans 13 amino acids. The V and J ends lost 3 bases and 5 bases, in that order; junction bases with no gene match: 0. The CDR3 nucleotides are TGCGCCAGCAGCCAGGACAGGGATCAGCCCCAGCATTTT. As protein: CASSQDRDQPQHF.

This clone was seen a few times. The CDR3 DNA follows: TGTGCCAGCTCCGACAGGTTCTATGGCTACACCTTC. This sequence encodes CASSDRFYGYTF. V usage is TRBV12-3 or TRBV12-4 and J usage is TRBJ1-2; D perhaps matches TRBD1 (6 bases). The CDR3 length is 12 residues. Trimming pared 8 bases from V and 4 bases from J, leaving 11 bases between.

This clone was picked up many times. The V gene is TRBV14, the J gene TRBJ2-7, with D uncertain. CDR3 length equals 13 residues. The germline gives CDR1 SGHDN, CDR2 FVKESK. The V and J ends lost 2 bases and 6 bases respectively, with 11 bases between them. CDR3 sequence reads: CASSQFSVGEQYF. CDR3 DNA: TGTGCCAGCAGCCAATTCAGCGTCGGCGAGCAGTACTTC.

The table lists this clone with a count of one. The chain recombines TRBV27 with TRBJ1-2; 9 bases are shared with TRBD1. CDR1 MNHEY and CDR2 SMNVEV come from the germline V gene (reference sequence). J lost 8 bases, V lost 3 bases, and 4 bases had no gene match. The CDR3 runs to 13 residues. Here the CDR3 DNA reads TGTGCCAGCAGTTTTAGGGACAGGGACGGCTACACCTTC. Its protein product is CASSFRDRDGYTF.

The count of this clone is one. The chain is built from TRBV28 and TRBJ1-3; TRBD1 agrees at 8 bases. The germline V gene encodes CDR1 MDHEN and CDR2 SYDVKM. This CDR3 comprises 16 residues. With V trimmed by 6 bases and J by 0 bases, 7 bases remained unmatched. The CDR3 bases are TGTGCCAGCAGCTCGACAGGGGCCTCCTCTGGAAACACCATATATTTT. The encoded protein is CASSSTGASSGNTIYF.

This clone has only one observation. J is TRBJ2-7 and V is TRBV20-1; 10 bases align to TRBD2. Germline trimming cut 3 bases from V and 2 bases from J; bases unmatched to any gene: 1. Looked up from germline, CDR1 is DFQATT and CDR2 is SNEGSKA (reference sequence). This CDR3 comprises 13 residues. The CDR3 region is CSASSGGTYEQYF. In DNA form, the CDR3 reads TGCAGTGCTAGTAGCGGGGGGACCTACGAGCAGTACTTC.

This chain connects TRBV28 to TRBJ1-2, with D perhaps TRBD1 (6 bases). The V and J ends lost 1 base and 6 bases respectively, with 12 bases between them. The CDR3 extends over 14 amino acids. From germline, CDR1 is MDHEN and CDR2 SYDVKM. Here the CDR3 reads CASSLSPRGDGYTF. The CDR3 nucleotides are TGTGCCAGCAGTTTATCGCCCAGGGGAGATGGCTACACCTTC.

The CDR3: CASSLPALAPTDTQYF. CDR3 nucleotide sequence: TGTGCCAGCAGCCTACCGGCACTAGCGCCTACAGATACGCAGTATTTT. The rearrangement uses TRBV9 and TRBJ2-3, with 7 bases that match TRBD2. Germline V gives CDR1 SGDLS, CDR2 YYNGEE. Trimming cost V 4 bases and J 3 bases; bases outside gene matches: 11. This CDR3 is built from 16 residues.

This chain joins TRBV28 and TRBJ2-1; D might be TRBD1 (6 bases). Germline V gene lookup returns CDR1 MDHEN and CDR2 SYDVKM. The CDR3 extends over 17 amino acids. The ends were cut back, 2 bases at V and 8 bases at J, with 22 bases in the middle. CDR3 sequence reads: CASSLPLLAGARDEQFF. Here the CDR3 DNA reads TGTGCCAGCAGTTTACCTTTGTTAGCAGGGGCACGGGATGAGCAGTTCTTC. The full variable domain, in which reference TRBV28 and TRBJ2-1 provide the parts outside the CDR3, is DVKVTQSSRYLVKRTGEKVFLECVQDMDHENMFWYRQDPGLGLRLIYFSYDVKMKEKGDIPEGYSVSREKKERFSLILESASTNQTSMYLCASSLPLLAGARDEQFFGPGTRLTVL.

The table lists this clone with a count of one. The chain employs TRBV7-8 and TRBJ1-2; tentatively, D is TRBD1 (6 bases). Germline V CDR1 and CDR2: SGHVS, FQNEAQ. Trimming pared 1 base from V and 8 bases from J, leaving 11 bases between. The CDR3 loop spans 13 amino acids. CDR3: CASSLGRGRGYTF. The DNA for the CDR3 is TGTGCCAGCAGCTTAGGCAGGGGTAGAGGCTACACCTTC.

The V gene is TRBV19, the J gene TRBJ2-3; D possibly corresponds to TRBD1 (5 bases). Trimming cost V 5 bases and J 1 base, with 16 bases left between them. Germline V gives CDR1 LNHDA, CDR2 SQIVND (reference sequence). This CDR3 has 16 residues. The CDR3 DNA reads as TGTGCCAGTAGTTCAGTACAAACCAGGGGCACAGATACGCAGTATTTT. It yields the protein CASSSVQTRGTDTQYF. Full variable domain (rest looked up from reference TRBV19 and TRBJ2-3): DGGITQSPKYLFRKEGQNVTLSCEQNLNHDAMYWYRQDPGQGLRLIYYSQIVNDFQKGDIAEGYSVSREKKESFPLTVTSAQKNPTAFYLCASSSVQTRGTDTQYFGPGTRLTVL.

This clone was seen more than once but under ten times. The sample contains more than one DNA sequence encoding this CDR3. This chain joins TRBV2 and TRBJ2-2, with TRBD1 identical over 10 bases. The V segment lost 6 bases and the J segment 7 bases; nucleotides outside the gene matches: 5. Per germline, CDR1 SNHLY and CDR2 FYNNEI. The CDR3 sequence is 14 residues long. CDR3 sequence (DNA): TGTGCCAGCAGCGGGGGACAGGGGTTCGGGGAGCTGTTTTTT. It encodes CASSGGQGFGELFF.

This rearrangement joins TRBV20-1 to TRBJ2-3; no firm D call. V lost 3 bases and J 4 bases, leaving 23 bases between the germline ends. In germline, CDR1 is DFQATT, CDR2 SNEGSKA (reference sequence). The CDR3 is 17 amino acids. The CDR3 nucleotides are TGCAGTGCTAGTGGTCTTGTGCAGGAAAAATTCGCAGATACGCAGTATTTT. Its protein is CSASGLVQEKFADTQYF.

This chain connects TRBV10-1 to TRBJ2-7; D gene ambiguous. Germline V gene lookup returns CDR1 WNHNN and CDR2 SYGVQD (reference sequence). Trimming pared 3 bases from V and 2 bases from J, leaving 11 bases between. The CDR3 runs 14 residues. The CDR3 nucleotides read TGCGCCAGCAGTGAAGTGCCAGAAACCTACGAGCAGTACTTC. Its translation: CASSEVPETYEQYF.

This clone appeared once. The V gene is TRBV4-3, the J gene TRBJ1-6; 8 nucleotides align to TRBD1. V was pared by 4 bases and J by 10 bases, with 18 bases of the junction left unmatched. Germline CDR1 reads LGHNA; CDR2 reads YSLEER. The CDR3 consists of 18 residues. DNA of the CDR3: TGCGCCAGCAGCCCGGGTCTCTTAATAGGACAGGGAAAATCACCCCTCCACTTT. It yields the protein CASSPGLLIGQGKSPLHF.

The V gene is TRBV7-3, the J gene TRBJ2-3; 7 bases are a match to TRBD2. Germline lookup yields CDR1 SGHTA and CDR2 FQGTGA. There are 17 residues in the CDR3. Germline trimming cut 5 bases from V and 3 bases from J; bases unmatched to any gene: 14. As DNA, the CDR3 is TGTGCCAGCAGCCCGATGGGGACGGGAGCGGGGACAGATACGCAGTATTTT. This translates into CASSPMGTGAGTDTQYF. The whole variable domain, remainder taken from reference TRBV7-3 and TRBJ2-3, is GAGVSQTPSNKVTEKGKYVELRCDPISGHTALYWYRQSLGQGPEFLIYFQGTGAADDSGLPNDRFFAVRPEGSVSTLKIQRTERGDSAVYLCASSPMGTGAGTDTQYFGPGTRLTVL.

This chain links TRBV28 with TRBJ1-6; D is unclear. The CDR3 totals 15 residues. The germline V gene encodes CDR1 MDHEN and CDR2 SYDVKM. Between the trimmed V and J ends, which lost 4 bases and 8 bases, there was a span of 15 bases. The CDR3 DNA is TGTGCCAGCAGTTCCCCTAAGAAAGTTTATTCACCCCTCCACTTT. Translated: CASSSPKKVYSPLHF.

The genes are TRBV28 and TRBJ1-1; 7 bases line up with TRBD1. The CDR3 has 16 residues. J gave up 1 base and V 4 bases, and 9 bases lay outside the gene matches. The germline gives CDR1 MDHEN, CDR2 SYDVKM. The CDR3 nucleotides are TGTGCCAGCAGTTCGTCGGGACAGTTAGGGAACACTGAAGCTTTCTTT. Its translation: CASSSSGQLGNTEAFF.

The CDR3 region has the DNA TGTGCCATCCTTTCAGGGGACGCAAGAAACACCATATATTTT. Translated: CAILSGDARNTIYF. The chain joins TRBV6-6 to TRBJ1-3; D is perhaps TRBD1 (6 bases). The V gene's germline CDR1 is MNHNY and CDR2 SVGAGI (reference sequence). Trimming shortened V by 10 bases and J by 5 bases, and 18 bases separated the two germline ends. CDR3 length: 14 amino acids.

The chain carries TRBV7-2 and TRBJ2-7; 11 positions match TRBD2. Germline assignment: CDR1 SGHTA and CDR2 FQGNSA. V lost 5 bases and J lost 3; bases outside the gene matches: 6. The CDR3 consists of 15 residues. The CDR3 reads CASSPASGGHYEQYF. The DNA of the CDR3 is TGTGCCAGCAGCCCGGCTAGCGGGGGGCACTACGAGCAGTACTTC.

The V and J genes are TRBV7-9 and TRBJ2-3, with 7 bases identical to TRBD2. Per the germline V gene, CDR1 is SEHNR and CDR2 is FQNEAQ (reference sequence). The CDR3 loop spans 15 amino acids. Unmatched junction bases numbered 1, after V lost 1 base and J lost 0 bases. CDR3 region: CASSLVGGSTDTQYF. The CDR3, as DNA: TGTGCCAGCAGCTTAGTGGGGGGGAGCACAGATACGCAGTATTTT.

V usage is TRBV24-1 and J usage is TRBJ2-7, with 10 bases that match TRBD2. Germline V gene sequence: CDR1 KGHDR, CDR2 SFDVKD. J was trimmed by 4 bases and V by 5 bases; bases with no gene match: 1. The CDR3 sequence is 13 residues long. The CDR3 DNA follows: TGTGCCACCAGTGCTAGCGGGAGATACGAGCAGTACTTC. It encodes CATSASGRYEQYF.

This CDR3 is CATTSGAQETQYF. CDR3 bases: TGTGCCACCACTAGCGGAGCTCAAGAGACCCAGTACTTC. V usage is TRBV28 and J usage is TRBJ2-5, with TRBD2 matching 8 bases. V was pared by 10 bases and J by 2 bases, with 6 bases of the junction left unmatched. The CDR3 consists of 13 residues. Germline V gives CDR1 MDHEN, CDR2 SYDVKM.

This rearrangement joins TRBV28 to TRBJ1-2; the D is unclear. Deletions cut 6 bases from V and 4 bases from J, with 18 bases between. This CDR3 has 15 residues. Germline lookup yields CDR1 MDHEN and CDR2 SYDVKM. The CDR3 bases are TGTGCCAGCAGAACAGATTCGGGGATTTTCTATGGCTACACCTTC. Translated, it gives CASRTDSGIFYGYTF.

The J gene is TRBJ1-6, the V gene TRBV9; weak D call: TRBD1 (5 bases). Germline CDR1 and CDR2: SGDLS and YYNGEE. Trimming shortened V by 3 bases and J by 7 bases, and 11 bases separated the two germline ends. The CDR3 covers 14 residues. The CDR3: CASSARQINSPLHF. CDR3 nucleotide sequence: TGTGCCAGCAGCGCTAGACAGATCAATTCACCCCTCCACTTT.

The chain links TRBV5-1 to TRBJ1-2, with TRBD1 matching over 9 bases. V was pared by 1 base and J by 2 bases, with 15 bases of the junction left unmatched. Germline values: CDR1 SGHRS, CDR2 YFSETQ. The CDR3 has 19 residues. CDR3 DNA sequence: TGCGCCAGCAGCTTGAGATGGATGGAGACAGGGGGTGGAAACTATGGCTACACCTTC. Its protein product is CASSLRWMETGGGNYGYTF.